Listed here are 8 T cell receptor beta chains from one sample, sequenced in a study of human T cells and chemical hapten exposure. Time point indicated: patch test 3, about 24 weeks after DPC sensitization. Treatment meaning: therapeutic diphenylcyclopropenone sensitization with weekly scalp DPC. From the RACE reads, TCRdb called clonotypes with MiXCR, one entry per CDR3 protein. The sample lists 95,000 to 150,000 distinct CDR3 sequences, approximately 10% occurring once. Specimen: whole blood, collected in connection with sensitization to the hapten diphenylcyclopropenone (DPC). Source of these receptors: a woman in her forties or fifties with alopecia areata. Some clones in this sample may be carry-over from other donors' samples.

The J gene is TRBJ1-3, the V gene TRBV12-3 or TRBV12-4; TRBD1 is a possible D gene (5 bases). Trimming pared 10 bases from V and 1 base from J, leaving 17 bases between. This CDR3 has 15 amino acids. The CDR3 sequence: CATTGRRGSGNTIYF. Written as DNA, the CDR3 is TGTGCCACCACCGGAAGGAGGGGATCTGGAAACACCATATATTTT.

This clonotype has a handful of counts. The chain is built from TRBV6-2 or TRBV6-3 and TRBJ2-7; D call uncertain. The V and J ends lost 2 bases and 6 bases respectively, with 8 bases between them. The CDR3 runs 12 residues. Germline-derived CDR1 and CDR2 are MNHEY and SVGEGT. The CDR3 region has the DNA TGTGCCAGCAGTTACGTGGGTCGCGAGCAGTACTTC. This translates into CASSYVGREQYF.

As DNA, the CDR3 is TGTGCCACCAGCACTCGCTCCCGCGAGCAGTACTTC. Its translation is CATSTRSREQYF. J is TRBJ2-7 and V is TRBV15; no definite D call. Per germline, CDR1 LNHNV and CDR2 YYDKDF (reference sequence). Trimming took off 4 bases at V and 6 bases at J, with 10 bases between the two ends. This CDR3 is built from 12 residues.

V gene TRBV3-1 combines with J gene TRBJ2-2; 9 nucleotides line up with TRBD2. The CDR3 spans 16 residues. Germline assignment: CDR1 LGHDT and CDR2 YNNKEL (reference sequence). V dropped 5 bases and J dropped 6; count of bases not matched to a gene: 10. CDR3 in amino acids: CASSDFSGGSPGELFF. In DNA, the CDR3 is TGTGCCAGCAGCGATTTTAGCGGGGGATCCCCCGGGGAGCTGTTTTTT.

This clonotype showed up just a few times. J is TRBJ2-3 and V is TRBV24-1; maybe TRBD2 (7 bases). Trimming pared 3 bases from V and 6 bases from J, leaving 18 bases between. The CDR3 is 16 residues long. Germline V gene lookup returns CDR1 KGHDR and CDR2 SFDVKD. CDR3: CATSDPIRGASDTQYF. CDR3 in DNA: TGTGCCACCAGTGATCCAATTCGGGGGGCGAGTGATACGCAGTATTTT.

The chain combines TRBV7-3 with TRBJ2-1; TRBD1 or TRBD2 may be the D gene (8 bases each). This CDR3 contains 15 residues. Germline V gene lookup returns CDR1 SGHTA and CDR2 FQGTGA. Trimming removed 5 bases at V and 8 bases at J, with 19 bases between. As DNA, the CDR3 is TGTGCCAGCAGCCCAGGGGGCGGGGGGAGGTATGAGCAGTTCTTC. This translates into CASSPGGGGRYEQFF.

This clonotype was counted a few times. The gene calls are TRBV14 and TRBJ2-1, with D tentatively TRBD1 or TRBD2 (5 bases each). This CDR3 is 14 amino acids long. Germline CDR1 reads SGHDN; CDR2 reads FVKESK. Trimming took 0 bases from V and 5 from J, leaving 8 bases between them. Here the CDR3 reads CASSQDGGNNEQFF. CDR3 nucleotide sequence: TGTGCCAGCAGCCAAGATGGGGGAAACAATGAGCAGTTCTTC.

The chain combines TRBV28 with TRBJ1-5, with D unresolved. The germline V gene has CDR1 MDHEN and CDR2 SYDVKM. The CDR3 has 13 amino acids. Deletions cut 4 bases from V and 6 bases from J, with 10 bases between. The CDR3 spells CASSSRLGQPQHF. CDR3 sequence (DNA): TGTGCCAGCAGTTCCCGTTTAGGTCAGCCCCAGCATTTT. Full variable domain (remainder filled in from reference TRBV28 and TRBJ1-5): DVKVTQSSRYLVKRTGEKVFLECVQDMDHENMFWYRQDPGLGLRLIYFSYDVKMKEKGDIPEGYSVSREKKERFSLILESASTNQTSMYLCASSSRLGQPQHFGDGTRLSIL.